The 17 T cell receptor beta chains below were found in one sample sequenced in a study of cytomegalovirus exposure and HLA in healthy donors. Primers included in the PCR were 60 Vbeta and 13 Jbeta primers. Assay used: immunoSEQ multiplex PCR; TCRdb lists only in-frame clones, some missing. The sample lists approximately 95,000 clones, about 80% seen once, with roughly 9.8% in the top ten. The sample taken for sequencing was PBMCs. The receptors here all came from a man between 18 and 35 years old in good health and CMV-seropositive.

The genes are TRBV5-4 and TRBJ2-1; D is uncertain. Germline CDR1 reads SGHNT; CDR2 reads YYREEE (reference sequence). V gave up 0 bases and J gave up 6 bases, with 4 bases separating them. This CDR3 comprises 12 residues. CDR3 sequence reads: CASSLGGNEQFF. The CDR3 DNA follows: TGTGCCAGCAGCTTGGGAGGCAATGAGCAGTTCTTC.

The DNA of the CDR3 is TGTGCCAGCAGTTTCGGACAGGGCACTGAAGCTTTCTTT. It is translated as CASSFGQGTEAFF. The chain employs TRBV6-5 and TRBJ1-1; 8 nucleotides align to TRBD1. V was clipped by 4 bases and J by 4 bases; unmatched bases: 2. Germline assignment: CDR1 MNHEY and CDR2 SVGAGI. This CDR3 spans 13 amino acids.

The chain couples TRBV18 to TRBJ1-3; 8 bases agree with TRBD1. The J segment lost 4 bases and the V segment lost 3 bases, leaving 8 bases of the junction unmatched. This CDR3 spans 16 amino acids. CDR1 is KGHSH and CDR2 is LQKENI in the germline V gene. The CDR3 loop is CASSPMDRDSGNTIYF. The CDR3 bases are TGTGCCAGCTCACCCATGGACAGGGATTCGGGAAACACCATATATTTT. The whole variable domain, filled in from reference TRBV18 and TRBJ1-3, reads NAGVMQNPRHLVRRRGQEARLRCSPMKGHSHVYWYRQLPEEGLKFMVYLQKENIIDESGMPKERFSAEFPKEGPSILRIQQVVRGDSAAYFCASSPMDRDSGNTIYFGEGSWLTVV.

This clone was seen only once. The V gene is TRBV19, the J gene TRBJ2-2; 10 nucleotides line up with TRBD1. The J segment lost 5 bases and the V segment lost 7 bases, leaving 10 bases of the junction unmatched. The length of the CDR3 is 16 residues. Germline CDR1 is LNHDA and CDR2 is SQIVND (reference sequence). CDR3 protein: CASTPGQGRWTGELFF. The DNA for the CDR3 is TGTGCCAGTACCCCGGGACAGGGGAGGTGGACCGGGGAGCTGTTTTTT.

J is TRBJ2-1 and V is TRBV7-8; 13 bases align to TRBD2. J gave up 4 bases and V 5 bases, and 2 bases lay outside the gene matches. The CDR3 covers 15 residues. Germline V gene lookup returns CDR1 SGHVS and CDR2 FQNEAQ. In DNA form, the CDR3 reads TGTGCCAGCAGCCTGGGACTAGCGGGATACAATGAGCAGTTCTTC. It yields the protein CASSLGLAGYNEQFF.

In its sample, this clone was seen once. The CDR3 spells CASSLVPGEQYF. The DNA of the CDR3 is TGCGCCAGCAGCTTGGTACCAGGGGAGCAGTACTTC. The J gene is TRBJ2-7, the V gene TRBV5-1, with D perhaps matching TRBD1 (5 bases). The V gene lost 0 bases and the J gene lost 7 bases, with 8 bases spanning the gap. This CDR3 has 12 residues. Germline V gene sequence: CDR1 SGHRS, CDR2 YFSETQ.

This clone appeared a single time. The chain combines TRBV5-4 with TRBJ2-2; 8 positions match TRBD2. The CDR3 has 12 amino acids. With V trimmed by 7 bases and J by 5 bases, 1 base remained unmatched. From germline, CDR1 is SGHNT and CDR2 YYREEE (reference sequence). The CDR3 DNA reads TGTGCCAGCGGACTAGCAACCGGGGAGCTGTTTTTT. Translation gives CASGLATGELFF.

The J gene is TRBJ2-3, the V gene TRBV19; no firm D call. The germline CDR1 and CDR2 sequences are LNHDA and SQIVND (reference sequence). The CDR3 has 12 residues. Trimming cost V 4 bases and J 3 bases, with 5 bases left between them. CDR3 DNA: TGTGCCAGTAGTACCAATACAGATACGCAGTATTTT. Translating it yields CASSTNTDTQYF.

The J gene is TRBJ2-7, the V gene TRBV30; possible D gene TRBD2, 7 bases. Germline loops: CDR1 GTSNPN, CDR2 SVGIG (reference sequence). CDR3 size: 13 residues. The V end lost 6 bases, the J end lost 7 bases, and 19 bases lay between the germline ends. Here the CDR3 reads CACYRRGGEEQYF. The CDR3 DNA sequence: TGTGCCTGCTACCGGAGGGGGGGTGAAGAGCAGTACTTC.

The chain combines TRBV4-2 with TRBJ2-7; 9 bases match TRBD2. CDR1 is LGHNA and CDR2 is YNFKEQ in the germline V gene. The CDR3 has 18 amino acids. V was pared by 0 bases and J by 3 bases, with 12 bases of the junction left unmatched. This chain's CDR3 is CASSQDPPSGGTIYEQYF. Written as DNA, the CDR3 is TGTGCCAGCAGCCAAGATCCTCCCAGCGGGGGGACAATCTACGAGCAGTACTTC.

The chain combines TRBV5-1 with TRBJ2-6, with D tentatively TRBD2 (5 bases). This CDR3 spans 18 amino acids. V was clipped by 7 bases and J by 4 bases, with 24 bases between them. Germline V gene lookup returns CDR1 SGHRS and CDR2 YFSETQ. CDR3 bases: TGCGCCAGCCGATCCCCTATCGGGGTTGTAGAAGGGGCCAACGTCCTGACTTTC. Translated: CASRSPIGVVEGANVLTF.

This clone has a handful of counts. This chain uses TRBV7-9 with TRBJ1-2; 7 positions agree with TRBD1. V gave up 5 bases and J gave up 5 bases; unmatched junction bases: 17. CDR3 length: 17 residues. Germline-derived CDR1 and CDR2 are SEHNR and FQNEAQ (reference sequence). CDR3 region: CASSHPPGVGGSYGYTF. As DNA, the CDR3 is TGTGCCAGCAGCCACCCCCCCGGGGTAGGGGGCAGTTATGGCTACACCTTC.

This clone was counted between two and nine times. The chain links TRBV5-1 to TRBJ2-3; D is ambiguous. The germline gives CDR1 SGHRS, CDR2 YFSETQ. Deletions cut 0 bases from V and 2 bases from J, with 13 bases between. The CDR3 runs to 16 residues. The chain's CDR3 is CASSLATSPTTDTQYF. For the CDR3, the DNA is TGCGCCAGCAGCTTGGCCACTTCGCCCACCACAGATACGCAGTATTTT.

The chain uses TRBV6-6 and TRBJ2-5; 10 positions agree with TRBD1. The CDR3 has 14 residues. Looked up from germline, CDR1 is MNHNY and CDR2 is SVGAGI (reference sequence). V was pared by 4 bases and J by 7 bases, with 6 bases of the junction left unmatched. For the CDR3, the DNA is TGTGCCAGCAGTTCCCGGGACAGGGGAGCGACCCAGTACTTC. Translation: CASSSRDRGATQYF.

This clone was recorded a few times. The chain is built from TRBV6-4 and TRBJ2-3; 15 nucleotides align to TRBD2. After removal of 2 bases from V and 4 bases from J, the junction contained 7 bases not matched to a gene. The CDR3 loop spans 18 amino acids. CDR1 MRHNA and CDR2 SNTAGT come from the germline V gene. The CDR3 protein is CASSDPWTSGGAADTQYF. The CDR3 DNA is TGTGCCAGCAGTGACCCCTGGACTAGCGGGGGGGCCGCAGATACGCAGTATTTT.

This clone appeared a few times. The chain is built from TRBV6-5 and TRBJ2-3; maybe TRBD1 (6 bases). The V gene lost 5 bases and the J gene lost 6 bases, with 15 bases spanning the gap. The CDR3 covers 14 residues. Per the germline V gene, CDR1 is MNHEY and CDR2 is SVGAGI. CDR3 DNA: TGTGCCAGCAGTGGGGGCCATCATGGGGATACGCAGTATTTT. Encoded protein: CASSGGHHGDTQYF.

The table lists this clone with a few counts. This sequence joins TRBV28 and TRBJ1-5, with a tentative D call TRBD1 (6 bases). CDR3 length equals 15 residues. The V end was cut by 2 bases, the J end by 6 bases, with 14 bases between. The germline gives CDR1 MDHEN, CDR2 SYDVKM. The CDR3 nucleotides read TGTGCCAGCAGTTTACCCCCGGGGGGCGGTCAGCCCCAGCATTTT. Protein product: CASSLPPGGGQPQHF.